This T cell receptor beta chain was identified during a study of brain T cells in children with intractable seizures. Generated by immunoSEQ multiplex PCR, the TCRdb table keeps only in-frame clones and is missing some. The sample includes about 320,000 clones, about 93% seen only once; the top ten take 5% to 7%. With regard to this clone: Its matching antigen is unknown.

The time point: blood from clinic visit 5 months post-surgery; TSC patient then seizure free. Sequencing was limited to surgery cases with top T cell transcript signatures in brain tissue. Before surgery, patients took at least one anti-epileptic drug. The V end was cut by 3 bases, the J end by 2 bases, with 17 bases between. The CDR3 covers 16 residues. Germline V CDR1 and CDR2: MDHEN, SYDVKM. Whole-study findings and limits: Clones missing pre-surgery may reflect undersampling of that blood sample.

This clonotype was sampled from a boy in the first two years of life with tuberous sclerosis and intractable seizures. V is TRBV28 and J is TRBJ2-7; tentative D call: TRBD1 (5 bases). The material was peripheral blood, obtained about 5 months after surgery. CDR3 DNA: TGTGCCAGCAGTTTGGGGCCTTTGGTGAAAACCTACGAGCAGTACTTC. The encoded protein is CASSLGPLVKTYEQYF.